This T cell receptor beta chain stems from a study of naive and memory T cell subsets. An oligonucleotide containing a UMI was ligated to the 3' end of TCR cDNA. A note on this clonotype: Antigen specificity is unknown.

Overall study results and limits: Potentially, T cell activation and differentiation skew this RNA-based measurement.

Ligated cDNA underwent four rounds of PCR with nested alpha and beta constant region primers and SP2. Blood and skin TCR RNA was reverse transcribed with alpha and beta constant primers. TCRdb re-called the 5' RACE reads through MiXCR, storing one row per CDR3 protein. The sample consists of roughly 62,000 distinct CDR3 sequences, under 8.5% of them appearing once. Germline CDR1 and CDR2: MGHDK and SYGVNS. The CDR3 loop spans 14 amino acids. The V end lost 1 base, the J end lost 4 bases, and 8 bases lay between the germline ends. This chain joins TRBV25-1 and TRBJ2-1; the D gene could be TRBD1 or TRBD2 (5 bases each). The receptor's source is a male donor in good health. CDR3 DNA: TGTGCCAGCAGTGAATGGGGGAGTTACAATGAGCAGTTCTTC. Translated: CASSEWGSYNEQFF.